The 31 T cell receptor beta chains in this list originate from one sample, sequenced in a study of T cells in Graves' hyperthyroidism and ophthalmopathy. Amplified TCR beta CDR3 regions derived from RNA transcripts. A set of HTBI primers served as the primers for a first-round RT-PCR of the TCR CDR3. MiXCR, applied by TCRdb to the multiplex PCR reads, yields one record per CDR3 protein. The sample includes roughly 500,000 distinct CDR3 sequences, 40% to 50% of them seen just once. The specimen was peripheral blood or thyroid tissue (not recorded which). These TCRs come from an adult woman with Graves' disease, either hyperthyroidism or ophthalmopathy (not recorded which).

V is TRBV20-1 and J is TRBJ1-4; perhaps TRBD1 as D (6 bases). Germline values: CDR1 DFQATT, CDR2 SNEGSKA (reference sequence). The CDR3 is 14 amino acids. V lost 3 bases and J lost 8, with 16 bases in between. The CDR3 here is CSARATVDREKLFF. In DNA, the CDR3 is TGCAGTGCTAGGGCGACAGTAGACAGGGAAAAACTGTTTTTT.

This clonotype was seen repeatedly, ten times or more. This chain joins TRBV19 and TRBJ2-7; 7 positions match TRBD2. CDR3 length equals 16 residues. Per the germline V gene, CDR1 is LNHDA and CDR2 is SQIVND (reference sequence). V was clipped by 5 bases and J by 4 bases; unmatched bases: 14. This CDR3 reads CASSSASGAGSYEQYF. The CDR3 coding sequence is TGTGCCAGTAGTTCGGCTAGCGGAGCAGGATCGTACGAGCAGTACTTC.

Comments on this clonotype: At one end, the junction sequence differs from germline, possibly due to a read error. This chain links TRBV12-3 or TRBV12-4 with TRBJ2-7, with TRBD2 matching over 13 bases. This CDR3 region has 15 residues. The CDR3 protein is CASSPRWTSGSPGDF. DNA for the CDR3: TGTGCCAGTAGTCCCCGTTGGACTAGCGGGAGCCCCGGTGACTTC.

The rearrangement links TRBV7-6 to TRBJ2-5; D is unresolved. This CDR3 has 13 amino acids. Germline V lookup: CDR1 SGHVS, CDR2 FNYEAQ. Trimming removed 1 base from V and 5 bases from J, with 8 bases in between. CDR3 loop: CASSLGRWETQYF. The DNA of the CDR3 is TGTGCCAGCAGCTTAGGACGTTGGGAGACCCAGTACTTC.

This clonotype was found many times. The chain's CDR3 is CASSLEQGQSPLHF. The CDR3 coding sequence is TGTGCCAGCAGCTTAGAACAGGGGCAATCACCCCTCCACTTT. The chain employs TRBV7-8 and TRBJ1-6; 7 bases are shared with TRBD1. CDR3 length: 14 residues. Trimming at V came to 1 base and at J to 10 bases, leaving 4 bases not matched to a gene. Germline V gene sequence: CDR1 SGHVS, CDR2 FQNEAQ. The entire variable domain, with the rest obtained from reference TRBV7-8 and TRBJ1-6, is as follows: GAGVSQSPRYKVAKRGQDVALRCDPISGHVSLFWYQQALGQGPEFLTYFQNEAQLDKSGLPSDRFFAERPEGSVSTLKIQRTQQEDSAVYLCASSLEQGQSPLHFGNGTRLTVT.

To note about this clonotype: A much more abundant neighbour one base away suggests this may be a read error. This CDR3 fails to terminate in the conserved phenylalanine or tryptophan, so it likely reflects a read error. The chain links TRBV25-1 to TRBJ2-7; D is tentatively TRBD1 or TRBD2 (5 bases each). CDR1 and CDR2 from the germline V gene are MGHDK and SYGVNS. The CDR3 has 13 amino acids. Trimming took off 4 bases at V and 6 bases at J, with 13 bases between the two ends. Here the CDR3 DNA reads TGTGCCAGCAGTGTAGGGGCCGCGGGCGAGCAGTACCTC. Translation gives CASSVGAAGEQYL.

This CDR3 is CASRPSGTRRDGYTF. CDR3 DNA: TGTGCCAGCAGGCCAAGCGGAACAAGACGGGATGGCTACACCTTC. The chain employs TRBV25-1 and TRBJ1-2; D is unresolved. The CDR3 has 15 amino acids. Trimming left V 6 bases short and J 6 bases short, with 20 bases between. Germline V lookup: CDR1 MGHDK, CDR2 SYGVNS.

There are a few counts of this clonotype. The rearrangement joins TRBV5-1 to TRBJ2-3; TRBD2 agrees at 8 bases. The CDR3 sequence is 13 residues long. The V segment lost 7 bases and the J segment 0 bases; nucleotides outside the gene matches: 1. The germline V gene has CDR1 SGHRS and CDR2 YFSETQ. CDR3 coding DNA: TGCGCCAGCCAGCGGGAGAGCACAGATACGCAGTATTTT. Encoded protein: CASQRESTDTQYF. The variable domain in full, completed from reference TRBV5-1 and TRBJ2-3, reads KAGVTQTPRYLIKTRGQQVTLSCSPISGHRSVSWYQQTPGQGLQFLFEYFSETQRNKGNFPGRFSGRQFSNSRSEMNVSTLELGDSALYLCASQRESTDTQYFGPGTRLTVL.

This clonotype was picked up a small number of times. V usage is TRBV20-1 and J usage is TRBJ1-1; D is ambiguous. V was pared by 6 bases and J by 5 bases, with 16 bases between. This CDR3 region has 13 residues. Germline CDR1 is DFQATT and CDR2 is SNEGSKA (reference sequence). CDR3 DNA sequence: TGCAGTGCCCCGGCTAATCCGAGGACTGAAGCTTTCTTT. Translating it yields CSAPANPRTEAFF.

Details on this clonotype: The junction differs from germline at one of its ends, possibly a read error. The chain employs TRBV2 and TRBJ1-5; D not resolved. Germline CDR1 is SNHLY and CDR2 is FYNNEI. The CDR3 has 15 residues. The CDR3 nucleotides are TGTGCCAGCGGTGAGGGCAGGACGGGGAACCAGCCCCAGCATTTT. Translation gives CASGEGRTGNQPQHF.

As to this clonotype: One base away lies a much larger clone, so this may be a sequencing read error. The gene calls are TRBV10-3 and TRBJ1-2; perhaps TRBD1 as D (5 bases). The CDR3 covers 12 residues. Germline assignment: CDR1 ENHRY and CDR2 SYGVKD. CDR3 nucleotides: TGTGCCATCAGCCGGACATCGTATGGCCACACCTTC. It translates to CAISRTSYGHTF.

The V gene is TRBV29-1, the J gene TRBJ2-5, with TRBD1 identical over 12 bases. After removal of 3 bases from V and 6 bases from J, the junction contained 5 bases not matched to a gene. Germline CDR1 SQVTM, CDR2 ANQGSEA. The CDR3 sequence is 14 residues long. The CDR3: CSVEEGTGGKTQYF. DNA for the CDR3: TGCAGCGTTGAGGAGGGGACAGGGGGCAAGACCCAGTACTTC.

CDR3 DNA sequence: TGCGCCAGCAGCACGGGACAGGGGGACTACGAGCAGTACTTC. Amino acids: CASSTGQGDYEQYF. V is TRBV5-1 and J is TRBJ2-7, with 11 bases lining up with TRBD1. Trimming at V came to 4 bases and at J to 3 bases, leaving 3 bases not matched to a gene. The germline gives CDR1 SGHRS, CDR2 YFSETQ. The CDR3 contains 14 residues.

The V call is TRBV12-3 or TRBV12-4, the J call TRBJ2-7; D perhaps matches TRBD1 (5 bases). V was trimmed by 3 bases and J by 6 bases, leaving 12 bases between them. The CDR3 has 13 amino acids. The CDR3 loop reads CASSLGQACEQYF. In DNA, the CDR3 is TGTGCCAGCAGTTTGGGGCAGGCCTGCGAGCAGTACTTC.

V is TRBV7-8 and J is TRBJ2-5; 7 positions agree with TRBD1. V shed 5 bases, J shed 5 bases, and the junction held 11 bases outside the gene matches. CDR1 and CDR2 from the germline V gene are SGHVS and FQNEAQ. This CDR3 has 15 amino acids. The CDR3 loop is CASSIGQALRETQYF. The CDR3 DNA is TGTGCCAGCAGCATCGGACAGGCGCTTCGGGAGACCCAGTACTTC.

This clonotype was observed a handful of times. The V call is TRBV19, the J call TRBJ1-1, with 8 positions matching TRBD1. Germline V gene lookup returns CDR1 LNHDA and CDR2 SQIVND (reference sequence). This CDR3 is built from 18 residues. V dropped 6 bases and J dropped 1; count of bases not matched to a gene: 16. The CDR3 nucleotides read TGTGCCAGTAGCTCAGGGACAGGAGATTTCTTCAAGAACACTGAAGCTTTCTTT. Translation gives CASSSGTGDFFKNTEAFF. Using reference TRBV19 and TRBJ1-1 for the parts outside the CDR3, the full variable domain is DGGITQSPKYLFRKEGQNVTLSCEQNLNHDAMYWYRQDPGQGLRLIYYSQIVNDFQKGDIAEGYSVSREKKESFPLTVTSAQKNPTAFYLCASSSGTGDFFKNTEAFFGQGTRLTVV.

The CDR3 region has the DNA TGCAGTGCCAACAAAGGGGGGTATGGAGATACGCAGTATTTT. Translation gives CSANKGGYGDTQYF. This chain uses TRBV20-1 with TRBJ2-3; either TRBD1 or TRBD2 may supply D (6 bases each). Germline V lookup: CDR1 DFQATT, CDR2 SNEGSKA (reference sequence). The CDR3 totals 14 residues. Trimming cost V 6 bases and J 5 bases, with 18 bases left between them.

This clonotype was picked up a small number of times. This sequence joins TRBV28 and TRBJ1-5, with a weak D call TRBD1 (5 bases). With 5 bases removed from V and 15 bases from J, the gap between germline ends came to 17 bases. This CDR3 is built from 12 residues. CDR1 is MDHEN and CDR2 is SYDVKM in the germline V gene. CDR3 nucleotides: TGTGCCAGCAGTCTACCTCCGGCGGACACGCATTTT. It encodes CASSLPPADTHF.

This clonotype occurred many times. This chain joins TRBV7-9 and TRBJ2-7; D remains ambiguous. This CDR3 is built from 14 residues. V was trimmed by 5 bases and J by 7 bases, leaving 18 bases between them. From germline, CDR1 is SEHNR and CDR2 FQNEAQ (reference sequence). CDR3 sequence: CASSRISTYEEQYF. CDR3 nucleotide sequence: TGTGCCAGCAGCCGGATCTCCACCTACGAAGAGCAGTACTTC.

This chain connects TRBV2 to TRBJ2-7; D possibly corresponds to TRBD2 (5 bases). The V gene lost 3 bases and the J gene lost 6 bases, with 6 bases spanning the gap. The CDR3 totals 11 residues. CDR1 is SNHLY, CDR2 FYNNEI, per germline. The CDR3 DNA sequence: TGTGCCAGCAGTGACGAGGGCGAGCAGTACTTC. Its translation: CASSDEGEQYF.

Only a few counts were recorded for this clonotype. The CDR3 loop is CASSARTDENEKLFF. In nucleotides, the CDR3 is TGTGCCAGCAGCGCAAGGACGGACGAAAATGAAAAACTGTTTTTT. J is TRBJ1-4 and V is TRBV9; D uncertain. Germline values: CDR1 SGDLS, CDR2 YYNGEE. The CDR3 spans 15 residues. The V and J ends lost 3 bases and 5 bases respectively, with 14 bases between them.

The genes are TRBV6-5 and TRBJ1-2, with D possibly TRBD1 on 5 matching bases. The V gene lost 0 bases and the J gene lost 8 bases, with 13 bases spanning the gap. The germline V gene encodes CDR1 MNHEY and CDR2 SVGAGI. This CDR3 contains 14 residues. CDR3 amino acids: CASSYSGRGEGYTF. The CDR3 region has the DNA TGTGCCAGCAGTTACTCGGGGCGGGGAGAAGGCTACACCTTC.

This clonotype occurred many times. The rearrangement uses TRBV29-1 and TRBJ1-4, with D unclear. The germline V and J ends were trimmed by 4 bases and 8 bases, with 11 bases remaining between them. This CDR3 has 12 amino acids. Germline CDR1 SQVTM, CDR2 ANQGSEA. This CDR3 reads CSVGWVQEKLFF. The CDR3 DNA is TGCAGCGTTGGATGGGTCCAGGAAAAACTGTTTTTT. The entire variable domain, with the rest obtained from reference TRBV29-1 and TRBJ1-4, is as follows: SAVISQKPSRDICQRGTSLTIQCQVDSQVTMMFWYRQQPGQSLTLIATANQGSEATYESGFVIDKFPISRPNLTFSTLTVSNMSPEDSSIYLCSVGWVQEKLFFGSGTQLSVL.

Note on this clonotype: A junction end diverges from the germline sequence, so it may reflect a read error. The gene calls are TRBV10-3 and TRBJ1-2; no definite D call. The CDR3 consists of 14 residues. Germline assignment: CDR1 ENHRY and CDR2 SYGVKD. In nucleotides, the CDR3 is TGTGCCATCAGTGATAACGGGCAGTTCTATGGCTATACCTTC. Translating gives CAISDNGQFYGYTF.

This clonotype was seen a single time. The CDR3 here is CSTARGQVMDTQYF. CDR3 coding DNA: TGCAGCACCGCTCGGGGACAGGTTATGGATACGCAGTACTTC. The J gene is TRBJ2-7, the V gene TRBV29-1; 8 bases are shared with TRBD1. V was clipped by 8 bases and J by 9 bases; unmatched bases: 18. The CDR3 totals 14 residues. Germline assignment: CDR1 SQVTM and CDR2 ANQGSEA.

This clonotype was seen at least ten times. The chain joins TRBV11-2 to TRBJ2-7; TRBD2 matches at 14 bases. The germline CDR1 and CDR2 sequences are SGHAT and FQNNGV. This CDR3 region has 16 residues. V lost 5 bases, J lost 8 bases, and 11 bases stayed unmatched. The CDR3 DNA is TGTGCCAGCAGCGAATGGACTAGCGGGGGGAAGGTTAAGCAGTACTTC. Protein product: CASSEWTSGGKVKQYF.

This chain joins TRBV7-8 and TRBJ2-2; perhaps D is TRBD1 or TRBD2 (6 bases each). The germline V and J ends were trimmed by 8 bases and 5 bases, with 15 bases remaining between them. Germline lookup yields CDR1 SGHVS and CDR2 FQNEAQ. The CDR3 has 14 amino acids. As DNA, the CDR3 is TGTGCCAGCGGTCGACAGGCGGGAACCGGGGAGCTGTTTTTT. Translated: CASGRQAGTGELFF. Full variable domain (remainder filled in from reference TRBV7-8 and TRBJ2-2): GAGVSQSPRYKVAKRGQDVALRCDPISGHVSLFWYQQALGQGPEFLTYFQNEAQLDKSGLPSDRFFAERPEGSVSTLKIQRTQQEDSAVYLCASGRQAGTGELFFGEGSRLTVL.

This chain links TRBV7-9 with TRBJ1-2; 9 bases are shared with TRBD1. V shed 7 bases and J 4 bases; nucleotides not matched to a gene: 10. CDR3 length: 15 amino acids. Germline CDR1 SEHNR, CDR2 FQNEAQ (reference sequence). The CDR3 protein is CASIAGTGMAYGYTF. CDR3 nucleotides: TGTGCCAGCATAGCCGGGACAGGGATGGCCTATGGCTACACCTTC.

The chain couples TRBV5-1 to TRBJ1-6; D uncertain. This CDR3 is built from 17 residues. Germline CDR1 is SGHRS and CDR2 is YFSETQ. V lost 0 bases, J lost 7 bases, and 17 bases lay in between. The CDR3 DNA sequence: TGCGCCAGCAGCTTGGAGATCCGGGCCACTCAGAATTCACCCCTCCACTTT. It translates to CASSLEIRATQNSPLHF.

This clonotype occurred many times. The rearrangement joins TRBV7-2 to TRBJ2-5; 7 bases fit TRBD1. Germline CDR1 and CDR2: SGHTA and FQGNSA. Unmatched junction bases numbered 8, after V lost 5 bases and J lost 5 bases. The CDR3 runs 14 residues. The DNA of the CDR3 is TGTGCCAGCAGCGCCCGGACAGGCCAGGAGACCCAGTACTTC. Translated: CASSARTGQETQYF.

About this clonotype itself: The CDR3 end shows no conserved phenylalanine or tryptophan, and so a read error is likely. The chain links TRBV2 to TRBJ1-2, with D possibly TRBD1 on 5 matching bases. This CDR3 is 12 amino acids long. V lost 6 bases, J lost 4 bases, and 9 bases lay in between. CDR1 is SNHLY, CDR2 FYNNEI, per germline. This CDR3 is CASSGAVYGYTV. The CDR3 nucleotides read TGTGCCAGCAGCGGGGCAGTCTATGGCTACACCGTC.